The 20 T cell receptor beta chains in this list originate from one sample, sequenced in a study of human T cells and chemical hapten exposure. TCRdb reanalysed the RACE reads using MiXCR and keeps one entry per CDR3 protein. The sample lists tens of thousands of distinct CDR3 sequences, 9.9% occurring once. Time point meaning: pre-sensitization, week 0. Described treatment: therapeutic diphenylcyclopropenone sensitization with weekly scalp DPC. The material sequenced was whole blood, taken in connection with sensitization to the hapten diphenylcyclopropenone (DPC). These receptors were collected from a man between 40 and 49 years old with alopecia areata. Some clones in this sample may be carry-over from other donors' samples.

This clonotype was counted many times. V and J are TRBV10-2 and TRBJ1-1; 8 bases match TRBD1. CDR1 WSHSY and CDR2 SAAADI come from the germline V gene. The CDR3 consists of 16 residues. V gave up 0 bases and J gave up 5 bases; unmatched junction bases: 8. Here the CDR3 DNA reads TGCGCCAGCAGTGAGTCGACCAGGGGGCGGTCAACTGAAGCTTTCTTT. Its translation: CASSESTRGRSTEAFF.

V usage is TRBV7-6 and J usage is TRBJ2-3, with D possibly TRBD2 on 7 matching bases. Germline lookup yields CDR1 SGHVS and CDR2 FNYEAQ. With 4 bases removed from V and 4 bases from J, the gap between germline ends came to 21 bases. The CDR3 runs to 17 residues. As DNA, the CDR3 is TGTGCCAGCAGCTCCGTGGGGGCGGGAGTGAGTGCAGATACGCAGTATTTT. Its protein product is CASSSVGAGVSADTQYF. Looking up the rest from reference TRBV7-6 and TRBJ2-3 gives the full variable domain: GAGVSQSPRYKVTKRGQDVALRCDPISGHVSLYWYRQALGQGPEFLTYFNYEAQQDKSGLPNDRFSAERPEGSISTLTIQRTEQRDSAMYRCASSSVGAGVSADTQYFGPGTRLTVL.

The V call is TRBV15, the J call TRBJ2-1, with a weak D call TRBD1 (7 bases). V was pared by 3 bases and J by 8 bases, with 17 bases between. From germline, CDR1 is LNHNV and CDR2 YYDKDF (reference sequence). The CDR3 covers 15 residues. The CDR3 reads CATSRRDSVSDEQFF. CDR3 coding DNA: TGTGCCACCAGCAGGCGGGACAGCGTGTCGGATGAGCAGTTCTTC.

CDR3 nucleotides: TGTGCCTGGAGTACCGGGACAGGCGATAATGAGCAGTTCTTC. Translating it yields CAWSTGTGDNEQFF. The chain is built from TRBV30 and TRBJ2-1; 8 bases map to TRBD1. The V segment lost 2 bases and the J segment 7 bases; nucleotides outside the gene matches: 7. The CDR3 runs 14 residues. Germline CDR1 and CDR2: GTSNPN and SVGIG (reference sequence).

The chain is built from TRBV10-3 and TRBJ2-1, with TRBD2 as a possible D gene (6 bases). The ends were cut back, 4 bases at V and 4 bases at J, with 14 bases in the middle. This CDR3 spans 15 amino acids. CDR1 and CDR2 from the germline V gene are ENHRY and SYGVKD. The CDR3 loop reads CAISAHGGGYNEQFF. The CDR3 bases are TGTGCCATCAGTGCCCACGGAGGAGGGTACAATGAGCAGTTCTTC.

A few counts support this clonotype. The gene calls are TRBV10-1 and TRBJ2-2, with TRBD2 matching 7 bases. Germline loops: CDR1 WNHNN, CDR2 SYGVQD (reference sequence). The CDR3 has 13 residues. The V and J ends lost 10 bases and 6 bases, in that order; junction bases with no gene match: 8. CDR3 DNA sequence: TGCGCCACCCGGGGGGTCGGGCCCGGGGAGCTGTTTTTT. It codes for CATRGVGPGELFF.

Only a few counts were recorded for this clonotype. The chain joins TRBV24-1 to TRBJ2-3; a possible D gene is TRBD1 (5 bases). Germline V gene sequence: CDR1 KGHDR, CDR2 SFDVKD. The CDR3 sequence is 15 residues long. V shed 4 bases and J shed 2 bases, with 12 bases lying between them. The CDR3 protein is CATSDPRQNTDTQYF. DNA for the CDR3: TGTGCCACCAGTGACCCACGACAGAACACAGATACGCAGTATTTT.

This clonotype was seen ten or more times. The V and J genes are TRBV25-1 and TRBJ1-6; D call uncertain. Trimming stripped 2 bases from V and 3 bases from J, with 11 bases between. This CDR3 has 16 amino acids. CDR1 is MGHDK, CDR2 SYGVNS, per germline. The CDR3 DNA follows: TGTGCCAGCAGTGAACAATCGGGTCTCTATAATTCACCCCTCCACTTT. Its translation is CASSEQSGLYNSPLHF.

V and J are TRBV7-3 and TRBJ2-2; D is ambiguous. Trimming removed 8 bases at V and 4 bases at J, with 14 bases between. Germline CDR1 and CDR2: SGHTA and FQGTGA. The CDR3 contains 14 residues. This CDR3 reads CASGASLSTGELFF. In DNA form, the CDR3 reads TGTGCCAGCGGAGCAAGCCTTAGCACCGGGGAGCTGTTTTTT.

This clonotype occurred a few times. The chain combines TRBV11-2 with TRBJ2-2; D possibly corresponds to TRBD2 (5 bases). The CDR3 is made up of 14 amino acids. In germline, CDR1 is SGHAT, CDR2 FQNNGV. The germline V and J ends were trimmed by 2 bases and 1 base, with 5 bases remaining between them. CDR3 region: CASSLTRNTGELFF. In DNA form, the CDR3 reads TGTGCCAGCAGCTTAACTAGGAACACCGGGGAGCTGTTTTTT. Variable domain in full (rest from reference TRBV11-2 and TRBJ2-2): EAGVAQSPRYKIIEKRQSVAFWCNPISGHATLYWYQQILGQGPKLLIQFQNNGVVDDSQLPKDRFSAERLKGVDSTLKIQPAKLEDSAVYLCASSLTRNTGELFFGEGSRLTVL.

V is TRBV20-1 and J is TRBJ2-7; the D gene is possibly TRBD1 (7 bases). Per the germline V gene, CDR1 is DFQATT and CDR2 is SNEGSKA (reference sequence). V lost 5 bases and J 2 bases, leaving 22 bases between the germline ends. There are 16 residues in the CDR3. The CDR3 loop reads CSAGPQEGTETYEQYF. In nucleotides, the CDR3 is TGCAGTGCTGGACCACAGGAGGGGACAGAAACCTACGAGCAGTACTTC.

V gene TRBV7-2 combines with J gene TRBJ2-7; TRBD2 is a possible D gene (5 bases). The germline V gene has CDR1 SGHTA and CDR2 FQGNSA. V lost 5 bases, J lost 6 bases, and 11 bases lay in between. The CDR3 extends over 12 amino acids. CDR3 protein: CASSLTLAEQYF. For the CDR3, the DNA is TGTGCCAGCAGCCTTACTCTAGCCGAGCAGTACTTC. Full variable domain (missing parts from reference TRBV7-2 and TRBJ2-7): GAGVSQSPSNKVTEKGKDVELRCDPISGHTALYWYRQSLGQGLEFLIYFQGNSAPDKSGLPSDRFSAERTGGSVSTLTIQRTQQEDSAVYLCASSLTLAEQYFGPGTRLTVT.

This clonotype has just a few counts. The J gene is TRBJ2-7, the V gene TRBV14; D is perhaps TRBD2 (5 bases). This CDR3 region has 13 residues. V was pared by 3 bases and J by 6 bases, with 12 bases between. CDR1 and CDR2 (germline): SGHDN, FVKESK. The CDR3 region has the DNA TGTGCCAGCAGCCAGGACGGCGGAGGCGAGCAGTACTTC. Translating it yields CASSQDGGGEQYF.

Regarding this clonotype: As the CDR3 is not closed by the conserved phenylalanine or tryptophan, this likely results from a read error. It is unclear where the CDR3 begins or ends on the DNA, so no DNA is shown, and the CDR3 is as TCRdb lists it. The V and J genes are TRBV5-1 and TRBJ2-1; the D call in the table, TRBD2, was not verified against the DNA. With termini counted, the CDR3 has 13 amino acids. Germline loops: CDR1 SGHRS, CDR2 YFSETQ. The CDR3 protein is CASSSQGGGPESY.

There are many counts of this clonotype. The chain is built from TRBV11-2 and TRBJ1-3; D is uncertain. The CDR3 is made up of 12 amino acids. V shed 6 bases and J shed 4 bases, with 7 bases lying between them. Looked up from germline, CDR1 is SGHAT and CDR2 is FQNNGV. CDR3 in DNA: TGTGCCAGCAGTTATCTCGGAAACACCATATATTTT. As protein: CASSYLGNTIYF.

The genes are TRBV28 and TRBJ2-1, with D unresolved. Germline V gene data show CDR1 as MDHEN and CDR2 as SYDVKM. Trimming took off 7 bases at V and 3 bases at J, with 7 bases between the two ends. The CDR3 contains 12 residues. In DNA form, the CDR3 reads TGTGCCAGCACCAGCAACTACAATGAGCAGTTCTTC. This sequence encodes CASTSNYNEQFF.

Notes on this clonotype: A much more abundant neighbour one base away suggests this may be a read error. The chain is built from TRBV4-2 and TRBJ2-7; D possibly matches TRBD1 or TRBD2 (5 bases each). The CDR3 covers 15 residues. Per germline, CDR1 LGHNA and CDR2 YNFKEQ. For the CDR3, the DNA is TGTGCCAACAGCCGCACTGGGACCGGAAGCTACGAGCAGTACTTC. Encoded protein: CANSRTGTGSYEQYF.

This clonotype was seen a few times. V is TRBV7-2 and J is TRBJ2-4; D possibly corresponds to TRBD2 (5 bases). The CDR3 is 13 residues long. V shed 7 bases and J shed 8 bases, with 15 bases lying between them. Per the germline V gene, CDR1 is SGHTA and CDR2 is FQGNSA. CDR3 DNA: TGTGCCAGCAAAGAGGGCCCTAAGGACATTCAGTACTTC. Translated, it gives CASKEGPKDIQYF.

The table lists this clonotype with many counts. This chain uses TRBV11-2 with TRBJ2-1; TRBD2 agrees at 9 bases. Trimming at V came to 0 bases and at J to 5 bases, leaving 17 bases not matched to a gene. CDR3 length: 20 residues. Germline V lookup: CDR1 SGHAT, CDR2 FQNNGV. CDR3 sequence reads: CASSLDLTRHGLARHNEQFF. The DNA for the CDR3 is TGTGCCAGCAGCTTAGACCTAACACGCCATGGACTAGCGAGACACAATGAGCAGTTCTTC.

The sample holds many counts of this clonotype. This sequence joins TRBV20-1 and TRBJ1-1; 8 bases are shared with TRBD1. CDR1 DFQATT and CDR2 SNEGSKA come from the germline V gene (reference sequence). CDR3 length equals 13 residues. V trimming: 3 bases; J trimming: 4 bases; junction bases outside the gene matches: 4. The CDR3 region has the DNA TGCAGTGCTAGCAGGGGGCCGGGCACTGAAGCTTTCTTT. It encodes CSASRGPGTEAFF.